This T cell receptor (beta chain) was documented in a study of T-cell reconstitution after alpha-beta-depleted transplantation in children. Many counts were recorded for this clonotype. This sample's TCRbeta library carried unique molecular identifier barcodes. Each CDR3 protein is one row after TCRdb ran MiXCR on the PCR reads. The sample carries 600,000 to 700,000 distinct CDR3 sequences, roughly 17% recorded once. The CDR3 runs 14 residues. Germline-derived CDR1 and CDR2 are MGHDK and SYGVNS. Between the trimmed V and J ends, which lost 5 bases and 0 bases, there was a span of 11 bases. V usage is TRBV25-1 and J usage is TRBJ2-7, with unresolved D. This receptor was taken from a human donor who donated a stem cell graft to a child with acute myeloid leukemia. Specimen: PBMCs from the stem cell graft donor, collected from the stem cell graft. In nucleotides, the CDR3 is TGTGCCAGCAGTTCGTCCACCCGCTCCTACGAGCAGTACTTC. It encodes CASSSSTRSYEQYF.